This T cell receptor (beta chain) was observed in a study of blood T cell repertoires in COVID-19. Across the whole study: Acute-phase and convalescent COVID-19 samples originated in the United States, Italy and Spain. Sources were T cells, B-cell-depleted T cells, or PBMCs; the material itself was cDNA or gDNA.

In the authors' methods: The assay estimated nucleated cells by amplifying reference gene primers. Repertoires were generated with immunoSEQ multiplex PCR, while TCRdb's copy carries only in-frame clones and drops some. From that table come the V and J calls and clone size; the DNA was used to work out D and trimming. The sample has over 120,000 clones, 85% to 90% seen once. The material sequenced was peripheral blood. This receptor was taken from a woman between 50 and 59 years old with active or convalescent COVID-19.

The CDR3, as DNA: TGTGCCAGCAGCTCACAATTGGGGGGGCGGACTGAAGCTTTCTTT. It specifies CASSSQLGGRTEAFF. The chain combines TRBV5-5 with TRBJ1-1; D is perhaps TRBD1 (6 bases). The V end lost 3 bases, the J end lost 5 bases, and 17 bases lay between the germline ends. The CDR3 runs to 15 residues. CDR1 is SGHKS and CDR2 is YYEKEE in the germline V gene (reference sequence).